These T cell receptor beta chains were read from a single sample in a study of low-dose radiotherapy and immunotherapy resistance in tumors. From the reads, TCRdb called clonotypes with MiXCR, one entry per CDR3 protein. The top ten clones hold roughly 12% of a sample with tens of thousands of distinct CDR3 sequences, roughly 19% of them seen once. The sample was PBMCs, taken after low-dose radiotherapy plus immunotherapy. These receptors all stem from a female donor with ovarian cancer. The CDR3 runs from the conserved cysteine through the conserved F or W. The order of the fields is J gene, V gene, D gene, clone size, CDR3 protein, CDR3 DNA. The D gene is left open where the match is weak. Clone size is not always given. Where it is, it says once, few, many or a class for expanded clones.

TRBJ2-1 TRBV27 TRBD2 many CASSFRLAGDGTYNEQFF TGTGCCAGCAGTTTCCGACTAGCGGGAGACGGAACCTACAATGAGCAGTTCTTC
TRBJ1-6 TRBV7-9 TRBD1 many CASSSKRGRGSYNSPLHF TGTGCCAGCAGCTCAAAAAGGGGGCGCGGTTCCTATAATTCACCCCTCCACTTT
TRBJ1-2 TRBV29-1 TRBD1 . CSVAQTGGHGYTF TGCAGCGTTGCTCAAACAGGGGGCCATGGCTACACCTTC
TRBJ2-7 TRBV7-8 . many CASSAGQYSYEQYF TGTGCCAGCAGCGCAGGACAGTACTCCTACGAGCAGTACTTC
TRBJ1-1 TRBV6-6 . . CASNHPKGPEAFF TGTGCCAGCAACCACCCCAAGGGCCCTGAAGCTTTCTTT
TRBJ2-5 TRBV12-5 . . CASGPKETQYF TGTGCTAGTGGACCAAAAGAGACCCAGTACTTC
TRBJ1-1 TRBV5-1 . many CASGARHTEAFF TGCGCCAGCGGTGCGCGGCACACTGAAGCTTTCTTT
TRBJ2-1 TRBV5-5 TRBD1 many CASSGTVARGEQFF TGTGCCAGCAGCGGGACAGTAGCCCGGGGTGAGCAGTTCTTC
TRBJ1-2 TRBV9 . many CASSVRGSGYTF TGTGCCAGTTCCGTCCGGGGGTCTGGCTACACCTTC
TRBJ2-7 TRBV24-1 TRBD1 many CATSDKPGTGIYEQYF TGTGCCACCAGTGATAAACCCGGGACAGGGATCTACGAGCAGTACTTC
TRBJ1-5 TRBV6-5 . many CASRAGTGNQPQHF TGTGCCAGCAGAGCCGGGACGGGCAATCAGCCCCAGCATTTT
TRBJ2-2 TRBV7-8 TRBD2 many CASSGRVKTSGKNTGELFF TGTGCCAGCAGCGGCCGGGTTAAGACTAGCGGGAAGAACACCGGGGAGCTGTTTTTT
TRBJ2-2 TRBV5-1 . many CASSSATNTGELFF TGCGCCAGCAGCTCCGCGACGAACACCGGGGAGCTGTTTTTT
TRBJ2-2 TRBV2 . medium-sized CASTPGAGELFF TGTGCCAGCACCCCGGGGGCCGGGGAGCTGTTTTTT
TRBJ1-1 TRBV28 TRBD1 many CASRSAGQMNTEAFF TGTGCCAGCAGGTCTGCGGGACAGATGAACACTGAAGCTTTCTTT
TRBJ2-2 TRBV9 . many CASSHQALSTGELFF TGTGCCAGCAGCCATCAGGCGTTGAGCACCGGGGAGCTGTTTTTT
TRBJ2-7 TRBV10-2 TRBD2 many CASSEASGGYEQYF TGCGCCAGCAGTGAGGCTAGCGGAGGCTACGAGCAGTACTTC
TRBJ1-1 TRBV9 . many CASSVGEGSSRANTEAFF TGTGCCAGCAGCGTAGGTGAGGGGTCCTCGAGGGCGAACACTGAAGCTTTCTTT
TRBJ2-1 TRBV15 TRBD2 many CATSRDHASGENEQFF TGTGCCACCAGCAGAGATCACGCTAGCGGGGAGAATGAGCAGTTCTTC
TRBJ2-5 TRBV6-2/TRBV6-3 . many CASSYGVQLVVETQYF TGTGCCAGCAGTTACGGTGTCCAACTCGTGGTGGAGACCCAGTACTTC
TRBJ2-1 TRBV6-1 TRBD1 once CASSPWDSGRFIYNEQFF TGTGCCAGCAGCCCGTGGGACAGCGGTAGGTTTATCTACAATGAGCAGTTCTTC
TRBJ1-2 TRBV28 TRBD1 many CASSLLQGASGYTF TGTGCCAGCAGTTTACTACAGGGGGCTTCTGGCTACACCTTC
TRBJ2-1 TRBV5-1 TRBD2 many CASSPGTRGNEQFF TGCGCCAGCAGTCCCGGGACTAGAGGCAATGAGCAGTTCTTC
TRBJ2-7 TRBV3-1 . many CASRGAGTKYEQYF TGTGCCAGCAGAGGCGCCGGGACAAAATACGAGCAGTACTTC
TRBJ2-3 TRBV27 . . CASSLSVSTDTQYF TGTGCCAGCAGTTTGAGCGTTAGCACAGATACGCAGTATTTT
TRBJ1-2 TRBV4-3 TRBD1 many CASRRDRGSYGYTF TGCGCCAGCAGGCGGGACAGGGGGTCTTATGGCTACACCTTC